This T cell receptor (beta chain) was documented in a study of cytomegalovirus exposure and HLA in healthy donors. Broader study findings: A few of the chains that were CMV-associated were confirmed in vitro to be specific for CMV antigens.

The PCR was carried out with 60 Vbeta primers and 13 Jbeta primers. Per the authors' pipeline: There were around 78 million unique TCR beta chains by a later count, and 8.5 million to 14 million of them were shared. Libraries were prepared by immunoSEQ multiplex PCR; TCRdb keeps only in-frame clonotypes and omits some of them. D and trimming were read from the DNA, whereas the V and J calls and clone size are those reported in that table. The table lists some 190,000 clones, around 87% of them singletons. At the time of sampling, donors were nominally healthy, though unrecorded immune exposures were likely. On this clone itself: Its antigen is not known.

The CDR3 is made up of 15 amino acids. The V gene lost 4 bases and the J gene lost 8 bases, with 20 bases spanning the gap. Germline V gene sequence: CDR1 MGHDK, CDR2 SYGVNS. This chain connects TRBV25-1 to TRBJ1-2; a possible D gene is TRBD1 (5 bases). The specimen sequenced was PBMCs. The clonotype originates from a woman in her late teens or twenties in good health and CMV-seronegative. Written as DNA, the CDR3 is TGTGCCAGCAGTGCACAGGACACAAGGGCTGGGGGCTACACCTTC. It yields the protein CASSAQDTRAGGYTF.